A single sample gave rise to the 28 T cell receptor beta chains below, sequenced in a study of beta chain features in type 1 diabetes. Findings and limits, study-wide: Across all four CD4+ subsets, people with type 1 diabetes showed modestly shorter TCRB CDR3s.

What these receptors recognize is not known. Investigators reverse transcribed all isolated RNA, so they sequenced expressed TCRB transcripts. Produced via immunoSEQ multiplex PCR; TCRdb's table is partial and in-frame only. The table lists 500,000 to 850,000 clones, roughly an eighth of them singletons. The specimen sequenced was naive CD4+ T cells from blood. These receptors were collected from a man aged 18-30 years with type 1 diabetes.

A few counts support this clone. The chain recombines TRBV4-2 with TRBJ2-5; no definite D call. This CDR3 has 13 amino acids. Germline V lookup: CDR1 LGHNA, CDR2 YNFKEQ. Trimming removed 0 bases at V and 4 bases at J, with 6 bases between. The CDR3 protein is CASSQDQGETQYF. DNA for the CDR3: TGTGCCAGCAGCCAAGATCAAGGAGAGACCCAGTACTTC.

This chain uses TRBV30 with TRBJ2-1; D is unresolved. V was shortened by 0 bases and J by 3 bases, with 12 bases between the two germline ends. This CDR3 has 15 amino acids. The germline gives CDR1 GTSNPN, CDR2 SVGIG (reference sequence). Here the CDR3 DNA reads TGTGCCTGGAGTGTAAGGGCCTACCTCTACAATGAGCAGTTCTTC. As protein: CAWSVRAYLYNEQFF.

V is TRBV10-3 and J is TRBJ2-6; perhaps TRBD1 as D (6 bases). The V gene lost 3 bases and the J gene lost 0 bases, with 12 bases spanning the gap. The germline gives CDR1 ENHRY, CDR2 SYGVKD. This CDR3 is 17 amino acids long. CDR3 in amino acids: CAISEQGQSSGANVLTF. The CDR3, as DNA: TGTGCCATCAGTGAACAGGGCCAAAGCTCTGGGGCCAACGTCCTGACTTTC.

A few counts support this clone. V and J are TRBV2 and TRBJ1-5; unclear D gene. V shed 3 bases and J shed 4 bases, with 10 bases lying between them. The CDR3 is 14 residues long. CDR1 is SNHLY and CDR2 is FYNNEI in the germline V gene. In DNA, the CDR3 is TGTGCCAGCAGTGATCCCCGGATAAATCAGCCCCAGCATTTT. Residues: CASSDPRINQPQHF. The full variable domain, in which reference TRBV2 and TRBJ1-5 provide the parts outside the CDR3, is EPEVTQTPSHQVTQMGQEVILRCVPISNHLYFYWYRQILGQKVEFLVSFYNNEISEKSEIFDDQFSVERPDGSNFTLKIRSTKLEDSAMYFCASSDPRINQPQHFGDGTRLSIL.

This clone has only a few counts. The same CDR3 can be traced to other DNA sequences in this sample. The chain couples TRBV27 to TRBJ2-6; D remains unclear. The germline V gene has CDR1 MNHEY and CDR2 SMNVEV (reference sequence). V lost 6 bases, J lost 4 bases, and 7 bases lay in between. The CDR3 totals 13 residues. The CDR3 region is CASRISGANVLTF. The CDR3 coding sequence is TGTGCCAGCAGGATATCGGGGGCCAACGTCCTGACTTTC.

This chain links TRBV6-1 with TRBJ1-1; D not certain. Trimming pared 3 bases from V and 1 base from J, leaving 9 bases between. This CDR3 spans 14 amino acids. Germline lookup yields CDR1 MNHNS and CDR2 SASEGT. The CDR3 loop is CASSEPVWNTEAFF. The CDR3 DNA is TGTGCCAGCAGTGAGCCAGTATGGAACACTGAAGCTTTCTTT.

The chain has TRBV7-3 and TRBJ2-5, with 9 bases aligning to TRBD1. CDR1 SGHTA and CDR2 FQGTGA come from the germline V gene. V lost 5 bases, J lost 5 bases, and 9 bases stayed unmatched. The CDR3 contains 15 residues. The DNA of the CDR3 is TGTGCCAGCAGCCCGCAGGGACAGGGCGTCGAGACCCAGTACTTC. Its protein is CASSPQGQGVETQYF.

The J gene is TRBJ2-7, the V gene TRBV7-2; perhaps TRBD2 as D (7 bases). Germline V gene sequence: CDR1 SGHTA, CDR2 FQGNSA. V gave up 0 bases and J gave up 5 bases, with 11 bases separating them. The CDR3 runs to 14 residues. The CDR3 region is CASSLAWGGHEQYF. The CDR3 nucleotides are TGTGCCAGCAGCTTAGCGTGGGGGGGCCACGAGCAGTACTTC. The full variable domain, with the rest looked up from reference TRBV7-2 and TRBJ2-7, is GAGVSQSPSNKVTEKGKDVELRCDPISGHTALYWYRQSLGQGLEFLIYFQGNSAPDKSGLPSDRFSAERTGGSVSTLTIQRTQQEDSAVYLCASSLAWGGHEQYFGPGTRLTVT.

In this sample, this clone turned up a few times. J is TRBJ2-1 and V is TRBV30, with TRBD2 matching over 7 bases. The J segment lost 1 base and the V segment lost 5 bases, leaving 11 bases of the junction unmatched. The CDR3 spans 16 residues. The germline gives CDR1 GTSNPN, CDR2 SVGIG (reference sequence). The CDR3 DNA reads TGTGCCTGGGACTTTGGGAAAGCGGGATCCTACAATGAGCAGTTCTTC. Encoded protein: CAWDFGKAGSYNEQFF.

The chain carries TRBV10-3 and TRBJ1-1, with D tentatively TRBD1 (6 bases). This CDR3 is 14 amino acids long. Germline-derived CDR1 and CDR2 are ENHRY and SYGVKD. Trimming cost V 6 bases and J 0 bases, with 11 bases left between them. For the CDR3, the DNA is TGTGCCATCAGCCAGGACAGCCTGAACACTGAAGCTTTCTTT. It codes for CAISQDSLNTEAFF.

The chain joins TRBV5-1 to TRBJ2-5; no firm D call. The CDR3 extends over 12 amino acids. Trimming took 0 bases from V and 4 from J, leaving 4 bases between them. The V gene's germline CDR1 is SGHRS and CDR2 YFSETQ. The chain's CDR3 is CASSLESETQYF. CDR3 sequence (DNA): TGCGCCAGCAGCTTGGAATCAGAGACCCAGTACTTC.

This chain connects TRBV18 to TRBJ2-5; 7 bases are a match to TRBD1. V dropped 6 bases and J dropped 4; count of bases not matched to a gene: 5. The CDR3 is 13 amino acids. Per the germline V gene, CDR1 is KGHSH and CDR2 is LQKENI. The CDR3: CASSEGAGETQYF. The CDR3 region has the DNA TGTGCCAGCTCTGAGGGGGCTGGAGAGACCCAGTACTTC.

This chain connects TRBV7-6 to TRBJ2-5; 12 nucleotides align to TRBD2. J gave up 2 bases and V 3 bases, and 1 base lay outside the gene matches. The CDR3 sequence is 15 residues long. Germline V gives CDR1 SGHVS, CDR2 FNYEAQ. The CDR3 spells CASSFGTSGQETQYF. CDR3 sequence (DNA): TGTGCCAGCAGCTTCGGGACTAGCGGGCAAGAGACCCAGTACTTC.

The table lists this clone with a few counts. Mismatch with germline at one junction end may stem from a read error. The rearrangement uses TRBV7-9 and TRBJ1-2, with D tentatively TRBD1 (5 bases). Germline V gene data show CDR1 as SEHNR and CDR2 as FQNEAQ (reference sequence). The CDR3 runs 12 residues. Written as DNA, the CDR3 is TGTGCCAGCAGCTCAAATCAGGGAGTGAGATCCTTC. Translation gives CASSSNQGVRSF.

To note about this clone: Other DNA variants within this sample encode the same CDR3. The CDR3 reads CASSPRDGSYEQYF. The CDR3 DNA reads as TGTGCCAGCTCACCGAGGGACGGCTCCTACGAGCAGTACTTC. The rearrangement uses TRBV18 and TRBJ2-7; perhaps D is TRBD1 or TRBD2 (5 bases each). The CDR3 is made up of 14 amino acids. V lost 3 bases and J lost 0, with 9 bases in between. Looked up from germline, CDR1 is KGHSH and CDR2 is LQKENI.

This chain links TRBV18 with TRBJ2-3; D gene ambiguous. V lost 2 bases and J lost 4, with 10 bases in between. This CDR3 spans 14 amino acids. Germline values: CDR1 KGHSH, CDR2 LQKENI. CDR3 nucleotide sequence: TGTGCCAGCTCACCAACGGTCCTGGCAGATACGCAGTATTTT. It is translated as CASSPTVLADTQYF.

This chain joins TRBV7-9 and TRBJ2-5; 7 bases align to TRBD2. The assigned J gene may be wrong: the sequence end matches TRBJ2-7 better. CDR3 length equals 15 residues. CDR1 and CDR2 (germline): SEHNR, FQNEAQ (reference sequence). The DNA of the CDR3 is TGTGCCAGCAGCTTAAGCGGGGACCCCTCCTACGAGCAGTACTTC. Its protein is CASSLSGDPSYEQYF.

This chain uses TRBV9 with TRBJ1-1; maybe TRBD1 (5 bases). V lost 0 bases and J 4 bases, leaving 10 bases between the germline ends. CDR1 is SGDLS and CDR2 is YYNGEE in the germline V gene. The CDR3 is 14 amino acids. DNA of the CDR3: TGTGCCAGCAGCGTAGAAGTGGGGGGCACTGAAGCTTTCTTT. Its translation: CASSVEVGGTEAFF.

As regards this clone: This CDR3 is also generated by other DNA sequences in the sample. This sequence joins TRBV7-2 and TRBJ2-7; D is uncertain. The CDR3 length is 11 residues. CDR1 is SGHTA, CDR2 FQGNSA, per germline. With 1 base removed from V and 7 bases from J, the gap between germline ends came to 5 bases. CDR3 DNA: TGTGCCAGCAGCTTAGTCAGGGAGCAGTACTTC. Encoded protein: CASSLVREQYF.

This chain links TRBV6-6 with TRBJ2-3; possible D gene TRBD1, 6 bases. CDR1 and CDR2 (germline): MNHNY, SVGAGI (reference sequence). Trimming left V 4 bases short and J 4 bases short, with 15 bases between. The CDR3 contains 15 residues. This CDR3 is CASSSSYRVSDTQYF. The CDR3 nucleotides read TGTGCCAGCAGTTCTTCTTACAGGGTTTCAGATACGCAGTATTTT.

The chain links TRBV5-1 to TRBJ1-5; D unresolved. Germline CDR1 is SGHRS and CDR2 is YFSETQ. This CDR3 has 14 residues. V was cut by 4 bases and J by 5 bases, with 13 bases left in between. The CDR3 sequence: CASSRGPEDQPQHF. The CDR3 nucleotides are TGCGCCAGCAGCCGAGGGCCAGAAGATCAGCCCCAGCATTTT.

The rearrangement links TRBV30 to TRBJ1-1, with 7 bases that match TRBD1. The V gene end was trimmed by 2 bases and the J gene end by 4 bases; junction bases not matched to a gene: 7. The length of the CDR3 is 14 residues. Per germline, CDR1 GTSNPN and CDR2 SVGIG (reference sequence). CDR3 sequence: CAWSITTGTTEAFF. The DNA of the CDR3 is TGTGCCTGGAGTATAACGACAGGGACCACTGAAGCTTTCTTT.

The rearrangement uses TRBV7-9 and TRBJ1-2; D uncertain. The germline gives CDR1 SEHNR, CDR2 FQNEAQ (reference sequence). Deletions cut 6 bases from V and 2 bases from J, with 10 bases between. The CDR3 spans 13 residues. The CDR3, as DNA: TGTGCCAGCAGTCCCGGGGTAAACTATGGCTACACCTTC. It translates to CASSPGVNYGYTF.

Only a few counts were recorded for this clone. CDR3 coding DNA: TGTGCCAGCAGCTTGGATCGGGAACTATACGGGGAGCTGTTTTTT. Encoded protein: CASSLDRELYGELFF. The chain combines TRBV5-6 with TRBJ2-2; weak D call: TRBD2 (5 bases). CDR1 is SGHDT, CDR2 YYEEEE, per germline. The V end lost 0 bases, the J end lost 7 bases, and 13 bases lay between the germline ends. This CDR3 comprises 15 residues. The full variable domain, with the rest looked up from reference TRBV5-6 and TRBJ2-2, is DAGVTQSPTHLIKTRGQQVTLRCSPKSGHDTVSWYQQALGQGPQFIFQYYEEEERQRGNFPDRFSGHQFPNYSSELNVNALLLGDSALYLCASSLDRELYGELFFGEGSRLTVL.

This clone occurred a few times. The CDR3 DNA reads TGCGCCAGCAGCCAAGCCCCGACAGATACGCAGTATTTT. Protein product: CASSQAPTDTQYF. The chain employs TRBV4-3 and TRBJ2-3; no reliable D call. CDR1 and CDR2 (germline): LGHNA, YSLEER. V was clipped by 1 base and J by 3 bases, with 5 bases between them. This CDR3 is built from 13 residues.

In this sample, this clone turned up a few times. CDR3 residues: CASSQEKREASYEQYF. For the CDR3, the DNA is TGTGCCAGCAGCCAAGAAAAGCGGGAGGCTTCCTACGAGCAGTACTTC. The chain is built from TRBV4-2 and TRBJ2-7; 9 bases map to TRBD2. From germline, CDR1 is LGHNA and CDR2 YNFKEQ. This CDR3 is 16 amino acids long. V trimming: 0 bases; J trimming: 1 base; junction bases outside the gene matches: 4.

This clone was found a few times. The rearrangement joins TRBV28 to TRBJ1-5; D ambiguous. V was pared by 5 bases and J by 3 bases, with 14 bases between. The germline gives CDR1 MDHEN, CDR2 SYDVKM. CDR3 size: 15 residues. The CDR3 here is CASSEQQASNQPQHF. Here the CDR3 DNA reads TGTGCCAGCAGTGAACAGCAAGCTTCCAATCAGCCCCAGCATTTT.

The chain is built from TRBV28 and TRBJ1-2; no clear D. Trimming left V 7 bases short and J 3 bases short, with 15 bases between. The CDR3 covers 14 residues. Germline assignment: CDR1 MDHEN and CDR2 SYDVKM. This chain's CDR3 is CASTSIGQDYGYTF. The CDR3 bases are TGTGCCAGCACCTCCATCGGCCAGGACTATGGCTACACCTTC.